The entry that follows covers one T cell receptor beta chain sequence. This clonotype appeared a few times. Its recognized antigen is unknown. No per-base quality is available; no much larger clone lies one base away. The approximately 40 donors, aged 6 to 90 years, were systemically healthy Caucasian individuals from Russia. Approximately 10 milliliters of peripheral blood were collected from each donor into EDTA-treated Vacutainer tubes. Ficoll-Paque density-gradient centrifugation was used to isolate PBMCs, with at least 7 million per sample. Total RNA, at least 6 micrograms per sample, was extracted from PBMCs with Trizol reagent. The percentages of naive CD45RAhigh/CD27high T cells were determined by flow cytometry on a PBMC aliquot from every donor. The entry originates in a study of blood T cells in healthy people across ages (dated by TCRdb to 2013 to 2016). For the wider study: In model experiments, template switching captured about one uniquely barcoded TCR beta cDNA molecule for every two T cells. The donors were split into four age groups: young (average around 17 years), middle-aged (39), aged (about 56) and long-lived (over 80). To track age-related changes in TCR beta repertoire diversity, the study relied on deep sequencing normalized with unique cDNA molecular identifiers. The study analyzed two additional independent replicas of 1 million unique cDNA reads from the same blood draw for two donors, one aged 18 to 29 and one aged 80 or older. To avoid experimental bias, donors of different ages were distributed randomly across sequencing lanes. What the authors observed across the whole study: Because donor CMV infection status was unknown, age-related changes in expanded clonotypes were potentially confounded. Since profiling was done on bulk unsorted PBMCs, naive and antigen-experienced compartments could not be conclusively compared. Observed TCR beta diversity per million T cells fell roughly linearly with age, and a significant reduction was already apparent by age roughly 40. There was a strong correlation between observed TCR beta diversity and the percentage of naive T cells measured by flow cytometry. Compared with the aged group, the long-lived group had more naive CD4+ T cells, fewer expanded clones and increased TCR diversity, suggesting age selection. Estimates of total diversity based on one million sequenced T cells were considered lower bounds and underestimates.

Receptor libraries were prepared by 5' RACE. Sequencing was performed on an Illumina HiSeq 2500. A second 7 to 11 cycle PCR used a sample-barcoded 5' primer and a J-beta primer mix. A unique molecular identifier was introduced onto each TCR beta cDNA molecule by a template-switch 5' adaptor carrying 12 random nucleotides. At least 2.5 million CDR3-containing paired-end reads were obtained from each sample. The Mint cDNA synthesis kit, primed by a TRBC-specific oligonucleotide, was used to synthesize first-strand cDNA from all RNA. All cDNA was treated with uracil-DNA glycosylase and then went through a first 18-cycle PCR with the universal primers M1SS and BC2_uni_R. The paper's processing steps were these. Normalization of each sample was performed by random selection of 1 million high-quality reads, each carrying a distinct molecular identifier. Instead of being binned into consensus sequences, reads with shared molecular identifiers were discarded. MiTCR, set to a Q25 quality threshold and the strictest error-elimination algorithm, was used for CDR3 identification, clonotype clustering and error correction. Lower-bound total TCR beta diversity was estimated with a nonparametric unseen species model using Euler transformation. The raw public reads went through TCRdb reprocessing: fastp at Q25, MiXCR clone calling, in-frame beta chains kept. Every CDR3 protein is listed once, alongside the most common genes and DNA of its rows. The V and J calls were determined by TCRdb, not by the authors. Counted in this sample were around 970,000 distinct CDR3 sequences; roughly 47% of them appeared once. About a fifth of the sample rests with the top ten.

Sequencing was done on a sample of blood. The source of this sequence is a woman aged 60-75 years in good health.

CDR3 loop: CASSSLRGEGKFYEQYF. The base sequence is TGTGCCAGCAGTTCCCTCCGGGGGGAGGGGAAATTCTACGAGCAGTACTTC. The chain was built from TRBV27 and TRBJ2-7; 7 central nucleotides agree with TRBD2. Taken from the germline V gene (reference sequence), the CDR1 and CDR2 loops are MNHEY and SMNVEV. The CDR3 spans 17 residues, from the cysteine through the phenylalanine. Here the CDR3 DNA is all that survives: 51 bases in frame from base 1. V is pruned by 4 bases and J by 3 bases, leaving 15 bases of the junction without a gene match.